Listed here is a single TCR beta chain. The CDR3 runs 17 residues. This sample was included in a study of control samples from healthy donors and cancer patients. The assay was immunoSEQ multiplex PCR, and TCRdb's table has in-frame clones only and misses some. The table has 20,000 to 25,000 clones, more than 70% seen once. The chain uses TRBV21-1 and TRBJ1-6; the D call of TRBD1 is as the table states it, not checked on the DNA. TRBV21-1 is designated a pseudogene. Sequenced input: PBMCs. The source of this sequence is a man between 60 and 70 years old with head and neck cancer. The CDR3 sequence: CASSRKVSTGGNSPLHF. The CDR3 bases are TGTGCCAGCAGCAGAAAGGTCTCGACAGGGGGCAATTCACCCCTCCACTTT.